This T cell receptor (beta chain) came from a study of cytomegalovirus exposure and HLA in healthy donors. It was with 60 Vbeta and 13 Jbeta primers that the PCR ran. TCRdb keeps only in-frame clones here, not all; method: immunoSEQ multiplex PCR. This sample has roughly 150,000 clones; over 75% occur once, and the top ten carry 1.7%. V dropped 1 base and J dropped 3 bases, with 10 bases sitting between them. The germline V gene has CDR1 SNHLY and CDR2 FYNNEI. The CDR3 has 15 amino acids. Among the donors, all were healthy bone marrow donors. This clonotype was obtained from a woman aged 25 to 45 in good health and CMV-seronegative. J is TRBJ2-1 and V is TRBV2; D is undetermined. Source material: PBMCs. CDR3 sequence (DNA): TGTGCCAGCAGTGAAGATGCCCAGGACTACAATGAGCAGTTCTTC. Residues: CASSEDAQDYNEQFF.